The 16 T cell receptor beta chains listed next were all sequenced from one sample in a study of T-cell reconstitution after alpha-beta-depleted transplantation in children. Using unique molecular identifiers, the investigators prepared the TCRbeta library. TCRdb re-called the PCR reads through MiXCR, storing one row per CDR3 protein. The sample has fewer than 700,000 distinct CDR3 sequences; under 25% are singletons. Source: PBMCs, mostly from graft donor cells, taken 360 days after TCRalphabeta/CD19-depleted stem cell transplant. These receptors came from a boy under two years old who had a stem cell transplant for acute myeloid leukemia, so the T cells may come from the graft donor.

This clonotype was detected many times. The chain combines TRBV6-1 with TRBJ1-5; D is undetermined. Germline V gene data show CDR1 as MNHNS and CDR2 as SASEGT. V was clipped by 4 bases and J by 1 base, with 14 bases between them. The CDR3 contains 16 residues. CDR3 amino acids: CASSVRRRQSNQPQHF. The CDR3 bases are TGTGCCAGCAGTGTTCGCCGGCGGCAGAGCAATCAGCCCCAGCATTTT.

The rearrangement links TRBV5-6 to TRBJ2-7; the match to TRBD1 covers 12 bases. V shed 4 bases, J shed 2 bases, and the junction held 4 bases outside the gene matches. The germline gives CDR1 SGHDT, CDR2 YYEEEE. There are 15 residues in the CDR3. The CDR3 here is CASSARDRGPYEQYV. The CDR3 nucleotides read TGTGCCAGCAGCGCCCGGGACAGGGGGCCCTACGAGCAGTACGTC.

The chain recombines TRBV5-1 with TRBJ2-3, with D possibly being TRBD2 (5 bases). Germline V gives CDR1 SGHRS, CDR2 YFSETQ. Trimming took 2 bases from V and 4 from J, leaving 14 bases between them. The CDR3 has 15 residues. CDR3 amino acids: CASSFALAYPDTQYF. CDR3 in DNA: TGCGCCAGCAGCTTCGCCCTAGCATACCCAGATACGCAGTATTTT.

This chain connects TRBV27 to TRBJ2-7, with TRBD1 matching 8 bases. The CDR3 contains 15 residues. J was trimmed by 2 bases and V by 0 bases; bases with no gene match: 3. Germline assignment: CDR1 MNHEY and CDR2 SMNVEV (reference sequence). The CDR3 loop reads CASSLSGQATYEQYV. The CDR3 DNA reads TGTGCCAGCAGTTTATCGGGACAGGCGACCTACGAGCAGTACGTC.

This clonotype was counted at least ten times. The chain has TRBV5-1 and TRBJ1-2, with unresolved D. The germline V gene has CDR1 SGHRS and CDR2 YFSETQ. Deletions cut 4 bases from V and 4 bases from J, with 14 bases between. The CDR3 runs to 14 residues. CDR3 nucleotide sequence: TGCGCCAGCAGCCTCGTCTTGGGAAGCTATGGCTACACCTTC. It translates to CASSLVLGSYGYTF.

This rearrangement joins TRBV10-2 to TRBJ2-5; D is possibly TRBD1 (5 bases). This CDR3 spans 14 amino acids. Germline assignment: CDR1 WSHSY and CDR2 SAAADI. Trimming took 3 bases from V and 4 from J, leaving 12 bases between them. The chain's CDR3 is CASSDRQRPETQYF. The CDR3 DNA reads TGCGCCAGCAGTGACCGACAGCGTCCAGAGACCCAGTACTTC.

V and J are TRBV10-3 and TRBJ1-1, with D hard to call. The CDR3 spans 13 residues. Germline assignment: CDR1 ENHRY and CDR2 SYGVKD. Trimming left V 6 bases short and J 7 bases short, with 15 bases between. For the CDR3, the DNA is TGTGCCATCAGAAAGGAACCCGATATTGAAGCTTTCTTT. Translation gives CAIRKEPDIEAFF.

This clonotype was counted at least ten times. The chain links TRBV12-3 or TRBV12-4 to TRBJ1-5, with a weak D call TRBD1 (5 bases). V lost 4 bases, J lost 2 bases, and 9 bases lay in between. The CDR3 covers 14 residues. CDR3 sequence reads: CASSWGTRNQPQHF. The DNA for the CDR3 is TGTGCCAGCAGTTGGGGGACCCGCAATCAGCCCCAGCATTTT.

There are many counts of this clonotype. V and J are TRBV5-1 and TRBJ2-7; TRBD1 or TRBD2 may be the D gene (5 bases each). V was cut by 4 bases and J by 0 bases, with 11 bases left in between. This CDR3 has 14 residues. CDR1 and CDR2 from the germline V gene are SGHRS and YFSETQ. The CDR3 DNA reads as TGCGCCAGCAGCACGGGACCGAGCTCCTACGAGCAGTACGTC. Translation gives CASSTGPSSYEQYV.

This clonotype has ten or more counts. This chain links TRBV27 with TRBJ1-1, with D perhaps matching TRBD1 (5 bases). V was cut by 5 bases and J by 0 bases, with 10 bases left in between. The CDR3 length is 14 residues. The germline gives CDR1 MNHEY, CDR2 SMNVEV (reference sequence). The CDR3 DNA reads as TGTGCCAGCAGTCAGGGTGTCGTGAACACTGAAGCTTTCTTT. Its protein product is CASSQGVVNTEAFF.

In this sample, this clonotype turned up many times. The genes are TRBV25-1 and TRBJ1-1; D is ambiguous. The CDR3 sequence is 15 residues long. Germline CDR1 reads MGHDK; CDR2 reads SYGVNS. V lost 2 bases, J lost 2 bases, and 12 bases lay in between. CDR3 amino acids: CASSELTGPNTEAFF. The CDR3 nucleotides read TGTGCCAGCAGTGAACTCACCGGCCCCAACACTGAAGCTTTCTTT.

This clonotype occurred many times. This chain uses TRBV25-1 with TRBJ2-1, with D perhaps matching TRBD1 (6 bases). Trimming took off 7 bases at V and 5 bases at J, with 12 bases between the two ends. The CDR3 is 13 residues long. CDR1 and CDR2 from the germline V gene are MGHDK and SYGVNS. The CDR3 DNA follows: TGTGCCAGCAAACGTACAGGGAACAATGAGCAGTTCTTC. It codes for CASKRTGNNEQFF. Using reference TRBV25-1 and TRBJ2-1 for the parts outside the CDR3, the full variable domain is EADIYQTPRYLVIGTGKKITLECSQTMGHDKMYWYQQDPGMELHLIHYSYGVNSTEKGDLSSESTVSRIRTEHFPLTLESARPSHTSQYLCASKRTGNNEQFFGPGTRLTVL.

The chain employs TRBV24-1 and TRBJ2-1; unclear D gene. Trimming shortened V by 2 bases and J by 6 bases, and 4 bases separated the two germline ends. The CDR3 extends over 12 amino acids. Germline assignment: CDR1 KGHDR and CDR2 SFDVKD. CDR3 amino acids: CATSDWLNEQFF. The CDR3 nucleotides are TGTGCCACCAGTGATTGGCTCAATGAGCAGTTCTTC.

The rearrangement joins TRBV29-1 to TRBJ1-5; D is undetermined. The CDR3 totals 13 residues. Trimming stripped 6 bases from V and 3 bases from J, with 12 bases between. The germline CDR1 and CDR2 sequences are SQVTM and ANQGSEA. The CDR3 nucleotides are TGCAGCGTGAAAAGCAGAGACAATCAGCCCCAGCATTTT. Translation gives CSVKSRDNQPQHF.

The chain combines TRBV12-3 or TRBV12-4 with TRBJ2-7; 11 nucleotides align to TRBD2. V shed 5 bases and J 7 bases; nucleotides not matched to a gene: 10. There are 15 residues in the CDR3. This CDR3 is CASSPQLAGVKEQYF. In DNA form, the CDR3 reads TGTGCCAGCAGTCCCCAACTAGCGGGGGTTAAAGAGCAGTACTTC.

This clonotype was observed many times. The chain joins TRBV6-5 to TRBJ2-5, with a possible D match to TRBD1 (6 bases). Germline V gene data show CDR1 as MNHEY and CDR2 as SVGAGI. V was pared by 2 bases and J by 4 bases, with 11 bases between. CDR3 size: 14 residues. The CDR3: CASSYQGQRETQYF. DNA for the CDR3: TGTGCCAGCAGTTACCAAGGACAGCGAGAGACCCAGTACTTC.